The clone carrying this T cell receptor beta chain has a count of ten or more. TCR beta CDR3 regions were amplified from RNA. In the first-round RT-PCR of the TCR CDR3, the HTBI primer set was used. From the multiplex PCR reads, TCRdb called clonotypes with MiXCR, one entry per CDR3 protein. The sample consists of a few hundred thousand distinct CDR3 sequences, more than 15% of them appearing once. Duration under 3 months, a NOSPECS grade of at least 4, and a Clinical Activity Score of at least 3 characterized the ophthalmopathy patients. PBMCs were obtained from 10 ml fresh peripheral blood. The data derive from a study of T cells in Graves' hyperthyroidism and ophthalmopathy. CDR1 and CDR2 (germline): MNHEY, SVGAGI. CDR3 length: 17 residues. Trimming removed 0 bases at V and 2 bases at J, with 15 bases between.

This sequence was found in a middle-aged woman with Graves' ophthalmopathy. Sequenced sample: blood. The chain recombines TRBV6-5 with TRBJ2-3; D may be TRBD2 (6 bases). CDR3 loop: CASSYSTGGHNTDTQYF. CDR3 coding DNA: TGTGCCAGCAGTTACTCCACCGGGGGTCACAACACAGATACGCAGTATTTT.